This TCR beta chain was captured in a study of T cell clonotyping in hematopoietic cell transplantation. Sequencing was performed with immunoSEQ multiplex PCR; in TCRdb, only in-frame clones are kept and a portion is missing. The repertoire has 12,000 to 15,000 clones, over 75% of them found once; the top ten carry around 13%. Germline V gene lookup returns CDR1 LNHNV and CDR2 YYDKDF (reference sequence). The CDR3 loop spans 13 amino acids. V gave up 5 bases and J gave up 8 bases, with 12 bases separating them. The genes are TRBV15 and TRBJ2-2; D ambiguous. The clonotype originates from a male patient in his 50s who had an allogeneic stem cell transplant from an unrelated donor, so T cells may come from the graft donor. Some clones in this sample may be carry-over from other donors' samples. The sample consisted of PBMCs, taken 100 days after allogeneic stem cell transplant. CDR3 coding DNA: TGTGCCACCAGCGGGTCCTTGGCTGGGGAGCTGTTTTTT. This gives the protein CATSGSLAGELFF. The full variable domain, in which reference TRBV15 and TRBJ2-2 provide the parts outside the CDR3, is DAMVIQNPRYQVTQFGKPVTLSCSQTLNHNVMYWYQQKSSQAPKLLFHYYDKDFNNEADTPDNFQSRRPNTSFCFLDIRSPGLGDTAMYLCATSGSLAGELFFGEGSRLTVL.